Each of the 17 T cell receptor beta chains below was sequenced from the same sample in a study of CD8 T cells in ankylosing spondylitis. MiXCR, applied by TCRdb to the 5' RACE reads, yields one record per CDR3 protein. Of nearly 250,000 distinct CDR3 sequences listed, about 30% are singletons. The sample was blood, either unsorted or a sorted T cell fraction (not recorded which). The receptors come from a male donor with ankylosing spondylitis or in good health (not recorded which).

The chain joins TRBV25-1 to TRBJ1-4; no reliable D call. This CDR3 contains 16 residues. Germline V gene sequence: CDR1 MGHDK, CDR2 SYGVNS. Trimming took off 4 bases at V and 4 bases at J, with 16 bases between the two ends. The CDR3 spells CASSGQKAPNNEKLFF. CDR3 bases: TGTGCCAGCAGTGGGCAGAAGGCGCCGAATAATGAAAAACTGTTTTTT.

The V call is TRBV20-1, the J call TRBJ1-2, with TRBD1 matching over 9 bases. Looked up from germline, CDR1 is DFQATT and CDR2 is SNEGSKA (reference sequence). Trimming removed 6 bases from V and 4 bases from J; junction bases left unmatched: 3. This CDR3 spans 12 amino acids. CDR3 DNA sequence: TGCAGTGCCCCGACAGGGGGCTATGGCTACACCTTC. It codes for CSAPTGGYGYTF.

This clonotype was picked up a small number of times. This chain uses TRBV18 with TRBJ2-5; 7 bases are shared with TRBD1. The trim removed 3 bases at V and 1 base at J, leaving 2 bases unmatched. Germline assignment: CDR1 KGHSH and CDR2 LQKENI. The CDR3 spans 14 residues. DNA of the CDR3: TGTGCCAGCTCACCCGGGACAGTCCAAGAGACCCAGTACTTC. Protein sequence: CASSPGTVQETQYF.

Note on this clonotype: The CDR3 does not end in the conserved phenylalanine or tryptophan, so this is likely a read error. The V and J genes are TRBV7-6 and TRBJ2-3; 8 bases are shared with TRBD2. V dropped 4 bases and J dropped 8; count of bases not matched to a gene: 14. The length of the CDR3 is 16 residues. CDR1 and CDR2 (germline): SGHVS, FNYEAQ. CDR3 sequence: CASSSSAGGAVGTQYL. The CDR3 DNA is TGTGCCAGCAGCTCCTCTGCCGGGGGGGCGGTAGGTACGCAGTATCTT.

The table lists this clonotype with a few counts. The chain combines TRBV6-5 with TRBJ2-1; D unresolved. The CDR3 length is 18 residues. V was trimmed by 0 bases and J by 0 bases, leaving 15 bases between them. Germline values: CDR1 MNHEY, CDR2 SVGAGI. CDR3 DNA sequence: TGTGCCAGCAGTTACTCGCGGCGGATTGTAGGCTCCTACAATGAGCAGTTCTTC. This sequence encodes CASSYSRRIVGSYNEQFF.

The chain carries TRBV9 and TRBJ2-3, with D tentatively TRBD1 (5 bases). V was trimmed by 1 base and J by 5 bases, leaving 14 bases between them. This CDR3 has 15 residues. Germline V gene data show CDR1 as SGDLS and CDR2 as YYNGEE. CDR3 loop: CASSVRWIRGDTQYF. The CDR3 DNA sequence: TGTGCCAGCAGCGTACGGTGGATTAGGGGAGATACGCAGTATTTT.

This clonotype was found many times. This CDR3 reads CASSLTRGGWNEQFF. Here the CDR3 DNA reads TGTGCCAGCAGCTTAACACGGGGGGGCTGGAATGAGCAGTTCTTC. This chain links TRBV7-2 with TRBJ2-1, with 8 bases fitting TRBD2. Germline V gene lookup returns CDR1 SGHTA and CDR2 FQGNSA. The CDR3 extends over 15 amino acids. Germline trimming cut 2 bases from V and 7 bases from J; bases unmatched to any gene: 7.

The V call is TRBV7-3, the J call TRBJ2-3; perhaps D is TRBD1 or TRBD2 (6 bases each). Trimming removed 0 bases from V and 7 bases from J, with 20 bases in between. The CDR3 consists of 17 residues. The germline V gene encodes CDR1 SGHTA and CDR2 FQGTGA. The CDR3 protein is CASSLTILGGSRHTQYF. CDR3 nucleotide sequence: TGTGCCAGCAGCTTAACGATACTCGGGGGCTCCAGGCATACGCAGTATTTT.

The chain couples TRBV4-1 to TRBJ1-1; the D is unclear. CDR1 and CDR2 from the germline V gene are MGHRA and YSYEKL. The CDR3 loop spans 15 amino acids. Trimming took off 4 bases at V and 6 bases at J, with 18 bases between the two ends. The CDR3 reads CASSPTQAVSAEAFF. Here the CDR3 DNA reads TGCGCCAGCAGCCCGACCCAGGCAGTTAGCGCTGAAGCTTTCTTT.

The chain uses TRBV5-1 and TRBJ1-3; 7 nucleotides line up with TRBD1. Germline CDR1 is SGHRS and CDR2 is YFSETQ. The ends lost 4 bases at V and 4 bases at J; junction bases unmatched: 11. The length of the CDR3 is 16 residues. The CDR3 coding sequence is TGCGCCAGCAGCCTGGAGGGGGCTAGCGTGGGAAACACCATATATTTT. The encoded protein is CASSLEGASVGNTIYF.

V and J are TRBV5-5 and TRBJ2-3, with D hard to call. The CDR3 consists of 13 residues. Germline V gene data show CDR1 as SGHKS and CDR2 as YYEKEE (reference sequence). V gave up 1 base and J gave up 4 bases, with 7 bases separating them. CDR3 sequence: CASSLLISDTQYF. CDR3 DNA sequence: TGTGCCAGCAGCTTGCTAATATCAGATACGCAGTATTTT.

The gene calls are TRBV10-3 and TRBJ1-3; D perhaps matches TRBD1 (5 bases). Trimming left V 0 bases short and J 0 bases short, with 12 bases between. This CDR3 spans 17 amino acids. Germline values: CDR1 ENHRY, CDR2 SYGVKD. The CDR3 DNA sequence: TGTGCCATCAGTGAGTCGCAGGGATCTTTCTCTGGAAACACCATATATTTT. It is translated as CAISESQGSFSGNTIYF.

This clonotype turned up a few times. The chain carries TRBV5-1 and TRBJ2-1; TRBD1 matches 7 bases. Unmatched junction bases numbered 4, after V lost 3 bases and J lost 7 bases. Germline V gene data show CDR1 as SGHRS and CDR2 as YFSETQ. CDR3 size: 13 residues. The CDR3 protein is CASSSDRFNEQFF. DNA of the CDR3: TGCGCCAGCAGCTCGGACAGGTTTAATGAGCAGTTCTTC.

The V and J genes are TRBV12-3 or TRBV12-4 and TRBJ2-3; no clear D. The V end was cut by 4 bases, the J end by 0 bases, with 17 bases between. This CDR3 comprises 17 residues. Here the CDR3 reads CASSSATTIASTDTQYF. The CDR3 DNA reads TGTGCCAGCAGTTCCGCCACCACCATCGCCAGCACAGATACGCAGTATTTT.

The genes are TRBV12-3 or TRBV12-4 and TRBJ2-2; 11 bases match TRBD1. This CDR3 is built from 15 residues. The junction had 4 bases not matched to a gene; V was cut back by 4 bases and J by 6 bases. The CDR3 DNA follows: TGTGCCAGCAGTTGGGACAGGGGGGACCCCGGGGAGCTGTTTTTT. It encodes CASSWDRGDPGELFF.

This rearrangement joins TRBV28 to TRBJ2-1; D is ambiguous. With 5 bases removed from V and 0 bases from J, the gap between germline ends came to 14 bases. The germline V gene has CDR1 MDHEN and CDR2 SYDVKM. This CDR3 is 16 amino acids long. In DNA, the CDR3 is TGTGCCAGCAGTCTCTCGACGTTAAGCTCCTACAATGAGCAGTTCTTC. Its protein is CASSLSTLSSYNEQFF. Supplemented by reference TRBV28 and TRBJ2-1, the full variable domain reads DVKVTQSSRYLVKRTGEKVFLECVQDMDHENMFWYRQDPGLGLRLIYFSYDVKMKEKGDIPEGYSVSREKKERFSLILESASTNQTSMYLCASSLSTLSSYNEQFFGPGTRLTVL.

This clonotype turned up a few times. The rearrangement uses TRBV20-1 and TRBJ2-7, with 10 bases fitting TRBD1. The CDR3 has 14 amino acids. J gave up 6 bases and V 3 bases, and 8 bases lay outside the gene matches. Germline V gives CDR1 DFQATT, CDR2 SNEGSKA (reference sequence). CDR3 sequence: CSARFGTGDGEQYF. The CDR3 DNA reads TGCAGTGCTAGGTTCGGGACAGGGGACGGCGAGCAGTACTTC.